The 20 T cell receptor beta chains in this list originate from one sample, sequenced in a study of long-term antiretroviral therapy in people with HIV. Survey-level resolution applied to immunoSEQ assay v3.0. Sequencing used immunoSEQ multiplex PCR; TCRdb keeps in-frame clones, though not all of them. Of about 36,000 clones detected, 82% appear once; the ten largest clones hold approximately 6.2%. This sample comprised unsorted PBMCs, obtained 0.6 years after starting antiretroviral therapy. These receptors all come from a man between 18 and 35 years old with HIV.

A single count supports this clone. The V and J genes are TRBV10-3 and TRBJ2-2, with 10 positions matching TRBD1. V shed 8 bases, J shed 0 bases, and the junction held 9 bases outside the gene matches. The CDR3 runs 17 residues. In germline, CDR1 is ENHRY, CDR2 SYGVKD. The CDR3 DNA reads as TGTGCCATCGCAAAACGAGGACAGGGGGCGAACACCGGGGAGCTGTTTTTT. Its translation is CAIAKRGQGANTGELFF.

V and J are TRBV9 and TRBJ1-1; TRBD1 might be the D (5 bases). The V gene lost 1 base and the J gene lost 7 bases, with 11 bases spanning the gap. Germline V gene sequence: CDR1 SGDLS, CDR2 YYNGEE. This CDR3 has 13 residues. The CDR3 DNA sequence: TGTGCCAGCAGCGTAAGGGGCGCGGGTGAAGCTTTCTTT. This codes for CASSVRGAGEAFF.

The genes are TRBV4-3 and TRBJ1-1, with D unclear. CDR1 is LGHNA and CDR2 is YSLEER in the germline V gene. Trimming removed 0 bases from V and 0 bases from J, with 5 bases in between. The CDR3 is 14 amino acids. The chain's CDR3 is CASSQDMLNTEAFF. The CDR3 DNA reads TGCGCCAGCAGCCAAGATATGTTGAACACTGAAGCTTTCTTT.

DNA of the CDR3: TGCAGCGTTGAACTGGGGCTAGCGGGAGATGTCCGAAACTACGAGCAGTACTTC. It specifies CSVELGLAGDVRNYEQYF. This sequence joins TRBV29-1 and TRBJ2-7; TRBD2 matches at 10 bases. There are 18 residues in the CDR3. After removal of 2 bases from V and 3 bases from J, the junction contained 16 bases not matched to a gene. CDR1 is SQVTM, CDR2 ANQGSEA, per germline.

The chain is built from TRBV4-1 and TRBJ2-7; 10 bases align to TRBD2. Losses at the gene ends were 1 base for V and 9 bases for J; bases not matched to a gene: 6. The V gene's germline CDR1 is MGHRA and CDR2 YSYEKL. The CDR3 runs to 14 residues. Here the CDR3 reads CASSQVTSGERQYF. CDR3 sequence (DNA): TGCGCCAGCAGCCAAGTAACTAGCGGGGAGCGGCAGTACTTC.

The chain recombines TRBV7-2 with TRBJ1-2, with 7 bases that match TRBD1. Looked up from germline, CDR1 is SGHTA and CDR2 is FQGNSA. This CDR3 is 15 amino acids long. V gave up 1 base and J gave up 6 bases; unmatched junction bases: 8. The CDR3 nucleotides are TGTGCCAGCAGCTTAGGCCAGACAGGGATCGATGGCTACACCTTC. Protein product: CASSLGQTGIDGYTF.

This chain links TRBV5-1 with TRBJ2-5; D not certain. The CDR3 totals 16 residues. V dropped 4 bases and J dropped 1 base, with 17 bases sitting between them. In germline, CDR1 is SGHRS, CDR2 YFSETQ. The CDR3 nucleotides read TGCGCCAGCAGCGTGGGTAGGACGGCACCCCAAGAGACCCAGTACTTC. Encoded protein: CASSVGRTAPQETQYF.

This chain connects TRBV7-8 to TRBJ2-7; 9 nucleotides align to TRBD2. The trim removed 3 bases at V and 3 bases at J, leaving 3 bases unmatched. The CDR3 is made up of 14 amino acids. Germline lookup yields CDR1 SGHVS and CDR2 FQNEAQ. Here the CDR3 reads CASSLGLALYEQYF. DNA for the CDR3: TGTGCCAGCAGCTTGGGACTAGCTCTCTACGAGCAGTACTTC.

The chain employs TRBV23-1 and TRBJ1-5; D gene ambiguous. Being an ORF, TRBV23-1 has a function that is uncertain. This CDR3 has 15 residues. Trimming took 4 bases from V and 2 from J, leaving 12 bases between them. CDR3 in amino acids: CASSLGRNCNQPQHF. CDR3 DNA sequence: TGCGCCAGCAGTCTAGGACGAAACTGCAATCAGCCCCAGCATTTT.

The rearrangement joins TRBV28 to TRBJ2-7; TRBD1 aligns across 12 bases. This CDR3 region has 15 residues. V lost 5 bases, J lost 7 bases, and 9 bases stayed unmatched. Germline CDR1 reads MDHEN; CDR2 reads SYDVKM. The CDR3 DNA reads as TGTGCCAGCAGTACCGGGGGACAGGGGGCAGGGGAGCAGTACTTC. Protein product: CASSTGGQGAGEQYF.

The rearrangement joins TRBV6-5 to TRBJ2-1, with 10 bases identical to TRBD2. V was clipped by 1 base and J by 4 bases; unmatched bases: 4. The germline CDR1 and CDR2 sequences are MNHEY and SVGAGI. The CDR3 runs to 16 residues. The CDR3 loop is CASSYFSGRQYNEQFF. The CDR3 DNA sequence: TGTGCCAGCAGTTACTTTAGCGGGAGGCAGTACAATGAGCAGTTCTTC.

A few counts support this clone. A junction boundary mismatches the germline segment, possibly from a read error. V gene TRBV7-9 combines with J gene TRBJ2-7, with a tentative D call TRBD2 (5 bases). The CDR3 covers 12 residues. Germline loops: CDR1 SEHNR, CDR2 FQNEAQ (reference sequence). The DNA for the CDR3 is TGTGCCAGCAGCCTAGCCTGGGACGAGCAGTACTTC. Its protein is CASSLAWDEQYF. Supplemented by reference TRBV7-9 and TRBJ2-7, the full variable domain reads DTGVSQNPRHKITKRGQNVTFRCDPISEHNRLYWYRQTLGQGPEFLTYFQNEAQLEKSRLLSDRFSAERPKGSFSTLEIQRTEQGDSAMYLCASSLAWDEQYFGPGTRLTVT.

This clone was seen only once. The V gene is TRBV18, the J gene TRBJ1-5; no clear D gene. The CDR3 has 16 amino acids. Germline CDR1 is KGHSH and CDR2 is LQKENI. Deletions cut 3 bases from V and 2 bases from J, with 14 bases between. The CDR3 DNA is TGTGCCAGCTCACCCCTAGATCGGCGGGGCAATCAGCCCCAGCATTTT. Its protein is CASSPLDRRGNQPQHF.

This chain uses TRBV28 with TRBJ2-7, with D possibly being TRBD2 (6 bases). Per germline, CDR1 MDHEN and CDR2 SYDVKM. V was clipped by 5 bases and J by 2 bases, with 19 bases between them. This CDR3 region has 16 residues. The CDR3 is CASSQPRERNTYEQYF. The CDR3 coding sequence is TGTGCCAGCAGTCAACCCCGGGAGCGAAATACCTACGAGCAGTACTTC.

The rearrangement uses TRBV5-6 and TRBJ2-5; 8 bases line up with TRBD1. Germline V gives CDR1 SGHDT, CDR2 YYEEEE. V shed 4 bases, J shed 11 bases, and the junction held 7 bases outside the gene matches. The CDR3 length is 12 residues. The CDR3 region is CASSLGQGPQYF. The DNA for the CDR3 is TGTGCCAGCAGCCTAGGACAGGGCCCGCAGTACTTC. Full variable domain (outside the CDR3, taken from reference TRBV5-6 and TRBJ2-5): DAGVTQSPTHLIKTRGQQVTLRCSPKSGHDTVSWYQQALGQGPQFIFQYYEEEERQRGNFPDRFSGHQFPNYSSELNVNALLLGDSALYLCASSLGQGPQYFGPGTRLLVL.

This clone was seen more than once but under ten times. The J gene is TRBJ1-1, the V gene TRBV4-3, with a weak D call TRBD1 (6 bases). With 4 bases removed from V and 0 bases from J, the gap between germline ends came to 12 bases. CDR1 LGHNA and CDR2 YSLEER come from the germline V gene. This CDR3 comprises 15 residues. CDR3: CASSRTDRVNTEAFF. In DNA form, the CDR3 reads TGCGCCAGCAGCCGAACGGACAGAGTGAACACTGAAGCTTTCTTT.

This clone was recorded a few times. J is TRBJ1-2 and V is TRBV4-2; TRBD1 matches 9 bases. The V gene's germline CDR1 is LGHNA and CDR2 YNFKEQ. Trimming at V came to 2 bases and at J to 8 bases, leaving 6 bases not matched to a gene. The CDR3 length is 14 residues. CDR3 protein: CASSQPDRGGGYTF. CDR3 in DNA: TGTGCCAGCAGCCAACCTGACAGGGGGGGAGGCTACACCTTC.

CDR3 loop: CASNIIAGTPYNEQFF. CDR3 bases: TGTGCCAGTAATATTATAGCGGGGACCCCCTACAATGAGCAGTTCTTC. The chain joins TRBV19 to TRBJ2-1; TRBD2 agrees at 8 bases. Germline trimming cut 7 bases from V and 2 bases from J; bases unmatched to any gene: 10. This CDR3 spans 16 amino acids. Germline assignment: CDR1 LNHDA and CDR2 SQIVND (reference sequence).

This chain connects TRBV15 to TRBJ2-3, with D possibly matching TRBD2 (6 bases). From germline, CDR1 is LNHNV and CDR2 YYDKDF (reference sequence). The CDR3 totals 16 residues. V lost 1 base and J 1 base, leaving 12 bases between the germline ends. The CDR3 DNA sequence: TGTGCCACCAGCAGAGTCGGGCGGGAAGGCACAGATACGCAGTATTTT. It codes for CATSRVGREGTDTQYF.

This rearrangement joins TRBV7-7 to TRBJ2-5; possible D gene TRBD2, 6 bases. CDR3 length equals 15 residues. Germline CDR1 reads SSHAT; CDR2 reads FNYEAQ (reference sequence). The V and J ends lost 4 bases and 2 bases respectively, with 14 bases between them. The CDR3 DNA is TGTGCCAGCAGCTCAGCTGCAGGGAGGCAAGAGACCCAGTACTTC. Its protein is CASSSAAGRQETQYF.